What follows describes a single T cell receptor beta chain. The entry originates in a study of cytomegalovirus exposure and HLA in healthy donors. The trim removed 0 bases at V and 7 bases at J, leaving 4 bases unmatched. Germline assignment: CDR1 SGHRS and CDR2 YFSETQ. The CDR3 is 15 amino acids. With 60 Vbeta and 13 Jbeta primers, the PCR was carried out. Sequencing was performed with immunoSEQ multiplex PCR; in TCRdb, only in-frame clones are kept and a portion is missing. This table holds 150,000 to 200,000 clones, roughly 70% found once. Sequenced: PBMCs. The chain recombines TRBV5-1 with TRBJ1-4; 9 positions match TRBD1. This sequence was found in a woman aged 25-40 years in good health and CMV-seronegative. DNA of the CDR3: TGCGCCAGCAGCTTGGGCGGGACAGGGCGTGAAAAACTGTTTTTT. This encodes CASSLGGTGREKLFF. The variable domain in full, with the rest retrieved from reference TRBV5-1 and TRBJ1-4, is KAGVTQTPRYLIKTRGQQVTLSCSPISGHRSVSWYQQTPGQGLQFLFEYFSETQRNKGNFPGRFSGRQFSNSRSEMNVSTLELGDSALYLCASSLGGTGREKLFFGSGTQLSVL.